Sequencing of this TCR beta chain was carried out in a study of CD8+CD57+ T cells in acquired aplastic anemia. Turning to the study itself: Mean yield of DNA from sorted CD4+ and CD8+ cells was 2.5 to 4 ug.

TCR beta VDJ combinations and CDR3 sequences were profiled from genomic DNA. TCRdb fed the reads into MiXCR, producing one record per CDR3 protein. The sample lists about 170,000 distinct CDR3 sequences, around 60% occurring once. Study-level points and caveats: Patients shared around 30 CD8+ CDR3 sequences with controls.

Of note for this clonotype: Its specificity is not known.

V lost 0 bases and J 5 bases, leaving 11 bases between the germline ends. The CDR3 loop spans 15 amino acids. Per germline, CDR1 SEHNR and CDR2 FQNEAQ (reference sequence). V gene TRBV7-9 combines with J gene TRBJ1-5; D unresolved. Sequenced material: sorted CD4+, CD8+, or CD8+CD57+ T cells (not recorded which) from PBMCs. The TCR comes from a human donor in good health. CDR3 sequence reads: CASSLAAGPDQPQHF. The CDR3 region has the DNA TGTGCCAGCAGCTTAGCGGCAGGCCCTGATCAGCCCCAGCATTTT.